The clone carrying this T cell receptor beta chain was observed a handful of times. The entry originates in a study of blood T cells in healthy people across ages. Study-wide context: Using template switching, researchers captured about one barcoded beta molecule for each two T cells.

Alongside a J-beta primer mix, a sample-barcoded 5' primer served in a second PCR lasting about 7 to 11 cycles. TCRdb analysed the 5' RACE reads with MiXCR anew, one entry per CDR3 protein. The sample lists about 780,000 distinct CDR3 sequences; around 50% were seen once. A minimum of 5 micrograms of total RNA was extracted per sample. The germline V gene has CDR1 MNHEY and CDR2 SMNVEV (reference sequence). The length of the CDR3 is 8 residues. Between the trimmed V and J ends, which lost 9 bases and 8 bases, there was a span of 2 bases. The V gene is TRBV27, the J gene TRBJ2-4; D not certain. This clonotype was obtained from an elderly man in good health. Sequenced input: blood. DNA of the CDR3: TGTGCCAGTGACATTCAGTACTTC. Translated, it gives CASDIQYF.